Shown below are 22 T cell receptor beta chains from a single sample sequenced in a study of shared clonotypes between healthy human individuals (TCRdb year 2020). The receptor library was made with the immunoSEQ multiplex PCR assay. TCRdb limited this immuneACCESS table to in-frame rearrangements with V and J called. A share of clones is missing; checked studies link under half to unresolved V genes, and the rest is unexplained. This sample holds some 2.1 million clones; over 85% were observed only once. The ten largest clones represent roughly 0.13% of the sample. Sequencing used naive CD4+ T cells sorted from blood. The meaning of the sample's cell subset or site label: CD45RA+ positively selected. These receptors were obtained from a man aged 18 to 29 in good health.

The CDR3 nucleotides are TGTGCCAGCAGCCACATGGGGACGGCGGTGGAGGGAGAAGCTTTCTTT. As protein: CASSHMGTAVEGEAFF. The rearrangement links TRBV25-1 to TRBJ1-1, with D possibly being TRBD1 (5 bases). This CDR3 spans 16 amino acids. V was pared by 6 bases and J by 8 bases, with 25 bases between. Per the germline V gene, CDR1 is MGHDK and CDR2 is SYGVNS.

The sample holds one count of this clone. The rearrangement uses TRBV4-3 and TRBJ2-7, with D uncertain. The CDR3 covers 14 residues. In germline, CDR1 is LGHNA, CDR2 YSLEER. Trimming took 0 bases from V and 0 from J, leaving 6 bases between them. CDR3 loop: CASSQEYSSYEQYF. DNA of the CDR3: TGCGCCAGCAGCCAAGAGTATTCCTCCTACGAGCAGTACTTC.

The chain uses TRBV19 and TRBJ2-7; D is perhaps TRBD1 or TRBD2 (5 bases each). The CDR3 runs 15 residues. V lost 3 bases, J lost 3 bases, and 15 bases lay in between. In germline, CDR1 is LNHDA, CDR2 SQIVND (reference sequence). The CDR3 DNA reads TGTGCCAGTAGTATTCTGGCAGGGAGCAACTACGAGCAGTACTTC. This sequence encodes CASSILAGSNYEQYF. The whole variable domain, remainder taken from reference TRBV19 and TRBJ2-7, is DGGITQSPKYLFRKEGQNVTLSCEQNLNHDAMYWYRQDPGQGLRLIYYSQIVNDFQKGDIAEGYSVSREKKESFPLTVTSAQKNPTAFYLCASSILAGSNYEQYFGPGTRLTVT.

DNA of the CDR3: TGTGCCAGCAGCTCCCAAGGGGTGGCGACAGATACGCAGTATTTT. Translating it yields CASSSQGVATDTQYF. The V call is TRBV5-6, the J call TRBJ2-3; D may be TRBD1 (5 bases). V lost 3 bases to trimming and J lost 3 bases, with 14 bases between them. Germline loops: CDR1 SGHDT, CDR2 YYEEEE. The CDR3 spans 15 residues.

The chain has TRBV6-5 and TRBJ1-2; D possibly corresponds to TRBD1 (6 bases). Germline loops: CDR1 MNHEY, CDR2 SVGAGI. The germline V and J ends were trimmed by 6 bases and 4 bases, with 18 bases remaining between them. This CDR3 is 15 amino acids long. The chain's CDR3 is CASSIPGAGAYGYTF. For the CDR3, the DNA is TGTGCCAGCAGCATACCGGGGGCAGGGGCCTATGGCTACACCTTC.

This rearrangement joins TRBV20-1 to TRBJ1-4; D is undetermined. This CDR3 region has 11 residues. Looked up from germline, CDR1 is DFQATT and CDR2 is SNEGSKA (reference sequence). Trimming left V 4 bases short and J 5 bases short, with 5 bases between. The CDR3 loop reads CSAKQNEKLFF. The DNA for the CDR3 is TGCAGTGCTAAACAGAATGAAAAACTGTTTTTT.

As to this clone: A much larger clone sits a single nucleotide away, making a read error possible. V is TRBV10-3 and J is TRBJ1-5; no clear D. The CDR3 covers 15 residues. The germline V gene encodes CDR1 ENHRY and CDR2 SYGVKD. CDR3 sequence: CAISESLGSNQLQHF. CDR3 sequence (DNA): TGTGCCATCAGTGAGTCGCTGGGAAGCAATCAGCTCCAGCATTTT.

V is TRBV7-9 and J is TRBJ2-3; D is unresolved. The V end lost 5 bases, the J end lost 4 bases, and 13 bases lay between the germline ends. Germline V gives CDR1 SEHNR, CDR2 FQNEAQ (reference sequence). The CDR3 has 14 residues. The CDR3 region has the DNA TGTGCCAGCAGCCCCCGCGGCACGGCAGATACGCAGTATTTT. This sequence encodes CASSPRGTADTQYF.

The chain has TRBV5-1 and TRBJ2-5; TRBD1 is a possible D gene (6 bases). V dropped 6 bases and J dropped 5 bases, with 17 bases sitting between them. The CDR3 loop spans 14 amino acids. CDR1 and CDR2 (germline): SGHRS, YFSETQ. The CDR3 here is CASKGLRTDETQYF. The DNA for the CDR3 is TGCGCCAGCAAAGGGTTGAGGACAGACGAGACCCAGTACTTC.

This chain connects TRBV7-2 to TRBJ2-5; 13 bases fit TRBD2. Germline values: CDR1 SGHTA, CDR2 FQGNSA. The CDR3 length is 15 residues. J gave up 5 bases and V 3 bases, and 3 bases lay outside the gene matches. CDR3 amino acids: CASSFGLAGVETQYF. CDR3 sequence (DNA): TGTGCCAGCAGCTTTGGACTAGCGGGAGTTGAGACCCAGTACTTC.

The J gene is TRBJ1-2, the V gene TRBV5-4; the match to TRBD1 covers 8 bases. Germline values: CDR1 SGHNT, CDR2 YYREEE (reference sequence). The CDR3 spans 15 residues. Trimming removed 4 bases from V and 3 bases from J; junction bases left unmatched: 8. CDR3 in DNA: TGTGCCAGCAGCCCCGGACAGGGAAGGGACTATGGCTACACCTTC. Residues: CASSPGQGRDYGYTF.

The chain carries TRBV6-1 and TRBJ1-4; TRBD1 is a possible D gene (6 bases). The CDR3 contains 14 residues. Germline CDR1 MNHNS, CDR2 SASEGT. Deletions cut 6 bases from V and 8 bases from J, with 16 bases between. The chain's CDR3 is CASRGRGREEKLFF. The CDR3 DNA reads TGTGCCAGCAGAGGCAGGGGAAGAGAGGAAAAACTGTTTTTT.

This chain links TRBV6-1 with TRBJ2-5; D remains unclear. Germline-derived CDR1 and CDR2 are MNHNS and SASEGT. V lost 8 bases and J 1 base, leaving 8 bases between the germline ends. The CDR3 extends over 12 amino acids. CDR3: CASGLLQETQYF. DNA of the CDR3: TGTGCCAGCGGTCTACTCCAAGAGACCCAGTACTTC.

V gene TRBV9 combines with J gene TRBJ1-1, with D perhaps matching TRBD1 (5 bases). Trimming left V 4 bases short and J 6 bases short, with 10 bases between. Germline CDR1 is SGDLS and CDR2 is YYNGEE. CDR3 length equals 12 residues. The CDR3 spells CASSPGWAEAFF. In nucleotides, the CDR3 is TGTGCCAGCAGCCCAGGGTGGGCTGAAGCTTTCTTT. Full variable domain (remainder filled in from reference TRBV9 and TRBJ1-1): DSGVTQTPKHLITATGQRVTLRCSPRSGDLSVYWYQQSLDQGLQFLIQYYNGEERAKGNILERFSAQQFPDLHSELNLSSLELGDSALYFCASSPGWAEAFFGQGTRLTVV.

CDR3 amino acids: CASSFGPPNEKLFF. In nucleotides, the CDR3 is TGTGCCAGCAGCTTCGGGCCTCCTAATGAAAAACTGTTTTTT. This chain connects TRBV5-8 to TRBJ1-4, with unresolved D. V dropped 2 bases and J dropped 3 bases, with 8 bases sitting between them. This CDR3 is 14 amino acids long. The V gene's germline CDR1 is SGHTS and CDR2 YDEGEE.

This chain uses TRBV9 with TRBJ2-1; TRBD1 agrees at 10 bases. The CDR3 runs 15 residues. Germline V gives CDR1 SGDLS, CDR2 YYNGEE. Germline trimming cut 4 bases from V and 7 bases from J; bases unmatched to any gene: 8. CDR3 DNA sequence: TGTGCCAGCAGCATGACAGGGGGCGGGAGAAATGAGCAGTTCTTC. Residues: CASSMTGGGRNEQFF.

Points on this clone: At the DNA level, this CDR3 is encoded by other sequences in the same sample as well. The V call is TRBV6-5, the J call TRBJ2-3; D ambiguous. Between the trimmed V and J ends, which lost 5 bases and 2 bases, there was a span of 8 bases. This CDR3 comprises 13 residues. Germline CDR1 MNHEY, CDR2 SVGAGI. The CDR3 region is CASSAPSTDTQYF. CDR3 sequence (DNA): TGTGCCAGCAGTGCTCCCTCCACAGATACGCAGTATTTT.

V and J are TRBV18 and TRBJ2-3; TRBD2 might be the D (5 bases). CDR3 length: 13 residues. Trimming removed 2 bases at V and 4 bases at J, with 7 bases between. The germline V gene encodes CDR1 KGHSH and CDR2 LQKENI. The CDR3 is CASSPSSADTQYF. The CDR3 coding sequence is TGTGCCAGCTCACCAAGTAGCGCAGATACGCAGTATTTT.

CDR3 DNA sequence: TGTGCCAGCAACGACAGGGGGAACACCGGGGAGCTGTTTTTT. This sequence encodes CASNDRGNTGELFF. The rearrangement links TRBV6-5 to TRBJ2-2, with 8 positions matching TRBD1. V lost 7 bases and J lost 1; bases outside the gene matches: 2. The CDR3 has 14 residues. Germline V gene data show CDR1 as MNHEY and CDR2 as SVGAGI.

The chain combines TRBV30 with TRBJ1-6; D is perhaps TRBD1 (6 bases). Trimming removed 1 base from V and 7 bases from J, with 8 bases in between. Germline values: CDR1 GTSNPN, CDR2 SVGIG (reference sequence). The CDR3 extends over 13 amino acids. CDR3 sequence (DNA): TGTGCCTGGAGTGGGGGGCAGAATTCACCCCTCCACTTT. Encoded protein: CAWSGGQNSPLHF.

The V call is TRBV5-6, the J call TRBJ1-6; the D is unclear. Trimming took 4 bases from V and 9 from J, leaving 17 bases between them. The CDR3 covers 15 residues. Germline V gene lookup returns CDR1 SGHDT and CDR2 YYEEEE. This chain's CDR3 is CASSPVQSLGSPLHF. The CDR3 nucleotides read TGTGCCAGCAGCCCCGTCCAGAGTCTTGGTTCACCCCTCCACTTT. The full variable domain, its missing parts supplied by reference TRBV5-6 and TRBJ1-6, is DAGVTQSPTHLIKTRGQQVTLRCSPKSGHDTVSWYQQALGQGPQFIFQYYEEEERQRGNFPDRFSGHQFPNYSSELNVNALLLGDSALYLCASSPVQSLGSPLHFGNGTRLTVT.

This rearrangement joins TRBV30 to TRBJ1-4; no reliable D call. CDR1 and CDR2 from the germline V gene are GTSNPN and SVGIG (reference sequence). The CDR3 runs to 13 residues. V gave up 0 bases and J gave up 8 bases, with 10 bases separating them. In DNA, the CDR3 is TGTGCCTGGAGTGTACAGATGGGGGAAAAACTGTTTTTT. Translation: CAWSVQMGEKLFF.